Listed here is a single T cell receptor (beta chain). Primers included in the PCR were 60 Vbeta and 13 Jbeta primers. Sequencing was performed with immunoSEQ multiplex PCR; in TCRdb, only in-frame clones are kept and a portion is missing. The table records approximately 190,000 clones, around 87% of them present only once. From germline, CDR1 is MDHEN and CDR2 SYDVKM. This CDR3 contains 19 residues. With 3 bases clipped from V and 3 bases from J, the junction kept 17 bases outside the gene matches. This sample is drawn from a study of cytomegalovirus exposure and HLA in healthy donors. The specimen sequenced was PBMCs. The genes are TRBV28 and TRBJ2-5; TRBD2 aligns across 9 bases. The clonotype originates from a man aged 25-45 years in good health and CMV-seronegative. The CDR3 DNA is TGTGCCAGCAGTTTCCGGAGATTTAGGCGGGAGGGCCGGGAAGAGACCCAGTACTTC. It is translated as CASSFRRFRREGREETQYF. Looking up the rest from reference TRBV28 and TRBJ2-5 gives the full variable domain: DVKVTQSSRYLVKRTGEKVFLECVQDMDHENMFWYRQDPGLGLRLIYFSYDVKMKEKGDIPEGYSVSREKKERFSLILESASTNQTSMYLCASSFRRFRREGREETQYFGPGTRLLVL.